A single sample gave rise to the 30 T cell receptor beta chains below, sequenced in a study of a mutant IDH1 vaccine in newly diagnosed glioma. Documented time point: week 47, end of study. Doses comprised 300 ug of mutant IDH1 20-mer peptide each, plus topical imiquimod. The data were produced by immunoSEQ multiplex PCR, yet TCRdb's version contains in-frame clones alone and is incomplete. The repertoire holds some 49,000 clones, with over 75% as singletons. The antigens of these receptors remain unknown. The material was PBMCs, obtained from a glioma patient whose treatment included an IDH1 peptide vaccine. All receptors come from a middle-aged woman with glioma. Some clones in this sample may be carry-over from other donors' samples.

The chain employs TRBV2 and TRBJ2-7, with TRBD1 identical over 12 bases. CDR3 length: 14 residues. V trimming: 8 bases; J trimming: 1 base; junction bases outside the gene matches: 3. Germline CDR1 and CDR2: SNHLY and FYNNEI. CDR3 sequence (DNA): TGTGCCAGCTGGGGACAGGGGGCATCCTACGAGCAGTACTTC. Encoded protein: CASWGQGASYEQYF.

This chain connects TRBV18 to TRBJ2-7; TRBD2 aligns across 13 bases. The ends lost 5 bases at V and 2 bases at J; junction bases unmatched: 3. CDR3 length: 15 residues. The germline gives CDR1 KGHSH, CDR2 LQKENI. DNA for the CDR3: TGTGCCAGCTCAATGGGACTAGCGGGGACCTACGAGCAGTACTTC. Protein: CASSMGLAGTYEQYF. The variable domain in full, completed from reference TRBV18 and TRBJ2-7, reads NAGVMQNPRHLVRRRGQEARLRCSPMKGHSHVYWYRQLPEEGLKFMVYLQKENIIDESGMPKERFSAEFPKEGPSILRIQQVVRGDSAAYFCASSMGLAGTYEQYFGPGTRLTVT.

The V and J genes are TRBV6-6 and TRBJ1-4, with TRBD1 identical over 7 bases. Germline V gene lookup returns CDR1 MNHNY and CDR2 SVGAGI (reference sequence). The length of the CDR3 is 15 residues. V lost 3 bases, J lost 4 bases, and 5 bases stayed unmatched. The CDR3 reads CASSYRTGFNEKLFF. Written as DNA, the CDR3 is TGTGCCAGCAGTTATCGGACAGGATTTAATGAAAAACTGTTTTTT.

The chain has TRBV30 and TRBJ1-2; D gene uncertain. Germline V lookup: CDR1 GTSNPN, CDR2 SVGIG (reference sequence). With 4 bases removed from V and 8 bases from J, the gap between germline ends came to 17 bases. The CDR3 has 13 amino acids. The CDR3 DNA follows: TGTGCCTGGAACCCCCTGCGGGGAGGAGGCTACACCTTC. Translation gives CAWNPLRGGGYTF.

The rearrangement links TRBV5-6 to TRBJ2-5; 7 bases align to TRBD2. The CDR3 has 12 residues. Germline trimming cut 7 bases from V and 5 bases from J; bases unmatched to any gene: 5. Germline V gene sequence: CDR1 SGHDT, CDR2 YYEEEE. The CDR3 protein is CASAREMETQYF. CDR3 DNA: TGTGCCAGCGCGCGGGAGATGGAGACCCAGTACTTC.

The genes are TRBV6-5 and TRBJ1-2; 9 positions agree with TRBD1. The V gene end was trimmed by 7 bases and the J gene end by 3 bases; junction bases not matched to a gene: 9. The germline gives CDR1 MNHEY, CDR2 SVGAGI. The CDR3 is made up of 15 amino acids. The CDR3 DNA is TGTGCCAGCACCTCCGGACAGGGGAGATACTATGGCTACACCTTC. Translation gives CASTSGQGRYYGYTF.

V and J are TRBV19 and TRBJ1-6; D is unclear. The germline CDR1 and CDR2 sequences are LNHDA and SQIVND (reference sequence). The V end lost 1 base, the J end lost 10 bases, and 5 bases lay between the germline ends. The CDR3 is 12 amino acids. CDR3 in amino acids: CASSIAKSPLHF. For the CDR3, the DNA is TGTGCCAGTAGTATAGCGAAATCACCCCTCCACTTT. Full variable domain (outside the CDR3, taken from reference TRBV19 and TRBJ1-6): DGGITQSPKYLFRKEGQNVTLSCEQNLNHDAMYWYRQDPGQGLRLIYYSQIVNDFQKGDIAEGYSVSREKKESFPLTVTSAQKNPTAFYLCASSIAKSPLHFGNGTRLTVT.

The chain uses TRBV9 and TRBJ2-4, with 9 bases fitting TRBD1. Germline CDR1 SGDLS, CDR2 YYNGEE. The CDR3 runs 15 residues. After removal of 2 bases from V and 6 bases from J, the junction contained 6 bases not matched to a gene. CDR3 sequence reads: CASSVGQGLGNIQYF. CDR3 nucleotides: TGTGCCAGCAGCGTGGGACAGGGTCTAGGAAACATTCAGTACTTC.

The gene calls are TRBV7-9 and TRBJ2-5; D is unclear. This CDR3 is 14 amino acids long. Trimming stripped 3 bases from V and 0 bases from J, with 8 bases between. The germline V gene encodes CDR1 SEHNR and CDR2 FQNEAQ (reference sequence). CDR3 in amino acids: CASSFFSNQETQYF. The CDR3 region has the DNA TGTGCCAGCAGCTTCTTTTCCAACCAAGAGACCCAGTACTTC.

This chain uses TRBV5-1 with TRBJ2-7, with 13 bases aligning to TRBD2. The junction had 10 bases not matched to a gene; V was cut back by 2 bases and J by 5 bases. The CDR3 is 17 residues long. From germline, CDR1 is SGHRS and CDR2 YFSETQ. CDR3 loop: CASSFLTSGGAPHEQYF. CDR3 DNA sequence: TGCGCCAGCAGCTTCTTAACTAGCGGGGGGGCCCCCCACGAGCAGTACTTC.

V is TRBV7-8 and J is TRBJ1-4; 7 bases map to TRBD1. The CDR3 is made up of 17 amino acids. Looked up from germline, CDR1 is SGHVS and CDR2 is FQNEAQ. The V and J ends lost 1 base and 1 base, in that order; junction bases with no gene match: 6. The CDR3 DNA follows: TGTGCCAGCAGCTTAGTAATGGGACAGAAAACTAATGAAAAACTGTTTTTT. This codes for CASSLVMGQKTNEKLFF.

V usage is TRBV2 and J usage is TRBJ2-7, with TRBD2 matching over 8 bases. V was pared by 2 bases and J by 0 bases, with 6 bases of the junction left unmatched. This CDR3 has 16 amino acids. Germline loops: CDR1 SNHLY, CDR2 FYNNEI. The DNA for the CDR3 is TGTGCCAGCAGTGAAATAGATACTAGCGGCTCCTACGAGCAGTACTTC. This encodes CASSEIDTSGSYEQYF.

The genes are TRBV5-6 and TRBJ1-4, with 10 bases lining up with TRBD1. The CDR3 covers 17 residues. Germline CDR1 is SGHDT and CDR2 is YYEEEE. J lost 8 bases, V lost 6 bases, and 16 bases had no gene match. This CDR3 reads CASTDRGRSPTEEKLFF. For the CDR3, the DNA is TGTGCCAGCACCGACAGGGGGCGATCCCCAACTGAAGAAAAACTGTTTTTT.

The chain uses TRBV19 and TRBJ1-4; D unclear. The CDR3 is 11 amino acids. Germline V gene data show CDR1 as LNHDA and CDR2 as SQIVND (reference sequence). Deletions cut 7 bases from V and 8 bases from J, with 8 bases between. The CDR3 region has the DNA TGTGCCAGTACGACGGGCGAAAAACTGTTTTTT. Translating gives CASTTGEKLFF.

The CDR3 here is CASSQDIYYGYTF. The DNA for the CDR3 is TGTGCCAGCTCCCAGGACATCTACTATGGCTACACCTTC. The chain employs TRBV6-1 and TRBJ1-2, with a possible D match to TRBD1 (5 bases). The length of the CDR3 is 13 residues. Germline assignment: CDR1 MNHNS and CDR2 SASEGT. Trimming took 8 bases from V and 3 from J, leaving 13 bases between them.

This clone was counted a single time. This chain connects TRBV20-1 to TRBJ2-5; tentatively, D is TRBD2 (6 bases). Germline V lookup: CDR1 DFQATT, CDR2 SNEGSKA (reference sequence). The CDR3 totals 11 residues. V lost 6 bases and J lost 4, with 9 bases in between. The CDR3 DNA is TGCAGTGCCCGAGCGGGAGAGACCCAGTACTTC. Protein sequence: CSARAGETQYF.

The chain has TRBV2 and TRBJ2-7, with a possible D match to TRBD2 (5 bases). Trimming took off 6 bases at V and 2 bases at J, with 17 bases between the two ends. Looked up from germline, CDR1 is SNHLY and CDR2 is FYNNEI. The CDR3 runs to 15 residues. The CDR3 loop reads CASSSAPLVPYEQYF. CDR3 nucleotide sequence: TGTGCCAGCAGCTCTGCGCCACTAGTACCCTACGAGCAGTACTTC.

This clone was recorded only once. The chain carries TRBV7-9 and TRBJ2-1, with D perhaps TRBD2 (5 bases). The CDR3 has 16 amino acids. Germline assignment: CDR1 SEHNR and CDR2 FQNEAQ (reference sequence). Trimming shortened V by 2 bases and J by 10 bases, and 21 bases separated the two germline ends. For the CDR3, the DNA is TGTGCCAGCAGCTTACGGTCCGGGGTCAACCTGGGGGAGCAGTTCTTC. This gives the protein CASSLRSGVNLGEQFF.

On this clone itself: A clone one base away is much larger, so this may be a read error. CDR3 coding DNA: TGTGCCAGCAGTGAAGGGGGAATCAATCAGCCCCAGCATTTT. This sequence encodes CASSEGGINQPQHF. This chain joins TRBV25-1 and TRBJ1-5; D possibly corresponds to TRBD1 (5 bases). The V end was cut by 2 bases, the J end by 3 bases, with 8 bases between. Germline V gene sequence: CDR1 MGHDK, CDR2 SYGVNS. The length of the CDR3 is 14 residues. Full variable domain (rest looked up from reference TRBV25-1 and TRBJ1-5): EADIYQTPRYLVIGTGKKITLECSQTMGHDKMYWYQQDPGMELHLIHYSYGVNSTEKGDLSSESTVSRIRTEHFPLTLESARPSHTSQYLCASSEGGINQPQHFGDGTRLSIL.

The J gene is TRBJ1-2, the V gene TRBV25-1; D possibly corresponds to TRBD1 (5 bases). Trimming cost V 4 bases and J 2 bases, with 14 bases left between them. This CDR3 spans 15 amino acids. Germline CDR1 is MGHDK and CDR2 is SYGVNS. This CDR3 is CASSAQGEGNYGYTF. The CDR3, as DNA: TGTGCCAGCAGTGCGCAGGGCGAAGGGAACTATGGCTACACCTTC.

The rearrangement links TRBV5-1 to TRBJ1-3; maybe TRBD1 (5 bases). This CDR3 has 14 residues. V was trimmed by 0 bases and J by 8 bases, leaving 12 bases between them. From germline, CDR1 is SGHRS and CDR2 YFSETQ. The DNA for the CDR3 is TGCGCCAGCAGCTTGGCTGAGCCGGGGGACACCATATATTTT. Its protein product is CASSLAEPGDTIYF. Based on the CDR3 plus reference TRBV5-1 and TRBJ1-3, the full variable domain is KAGVTQTPRYLIKTRGQQVTLSCSPISGHRSVSWYQQTPGQGLQFLFEYFSETQRNKGNFPGRFSGRQFSNSRSEMNVSTLELGDSALYLCASSLAEPGDTIYFGEGSWLTVV.

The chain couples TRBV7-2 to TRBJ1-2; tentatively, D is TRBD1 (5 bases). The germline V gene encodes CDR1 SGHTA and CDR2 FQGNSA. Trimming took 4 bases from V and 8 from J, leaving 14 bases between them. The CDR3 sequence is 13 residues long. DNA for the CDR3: TGTGCCAGCAGCTCCCCCGGGGGTAGGGGCTACACCTTC. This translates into CASSSPGGRGYTF.

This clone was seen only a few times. This chain's CDR3 is CASSGSDRGTRDIQYF. The CDR3 region has the DNA TGTGCCAGCAGTGGGTCGGACAGGGGGACGCGGGACATTCAGTACTTC. The chain combines TRBV2 with TRBJ2-4; 10 nucleotides match TRBD1. The ends lost 4 bases at V and 8 bases at J; junction bases unmatched: 11. The CDR3 contains 16 residues. Germline V gives CDR1 SNHLY, CDR2 FYNNEI.

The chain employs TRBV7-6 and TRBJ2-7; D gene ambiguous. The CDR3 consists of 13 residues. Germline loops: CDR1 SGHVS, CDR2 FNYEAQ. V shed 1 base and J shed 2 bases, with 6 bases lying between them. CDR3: CASSLGDTYEQYF. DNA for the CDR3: TGTGCCAGCAGCTTAGGAGACACCTACGAGCAGTACTTC.

The CDR3 is CASSQDQGVGEQYF. In DNA form, the CDR3 reads TGTGCCAGCAGCCAAGATCAAGGCGTCGGCGAGCAGTACTTC. The chain uses TRBV4-2 and TRBJ2-7; D is unclear. Deletions cut 0 bases from V and 6 bases from J, with 12 bases between. The germline V gene has CDR1 LGHNA and CDR2 YNFKEQ. This CDR3 comprises 14 residues.

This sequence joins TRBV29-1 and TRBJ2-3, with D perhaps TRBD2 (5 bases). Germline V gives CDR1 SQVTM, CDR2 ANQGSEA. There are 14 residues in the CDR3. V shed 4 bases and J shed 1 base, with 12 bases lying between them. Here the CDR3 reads CSVGEHIGTDTQYF. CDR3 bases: TGCAGCGTTGGGGAGCACATTGGCACAGATACGCAGTATTTT.

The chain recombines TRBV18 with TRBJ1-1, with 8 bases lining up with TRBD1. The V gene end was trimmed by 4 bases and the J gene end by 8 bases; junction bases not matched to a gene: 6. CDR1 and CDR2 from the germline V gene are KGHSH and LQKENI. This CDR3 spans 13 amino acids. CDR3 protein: CASSLKDRAEAFF. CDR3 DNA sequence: TGTGCCAGCTCACTTAAGGACAGGGCGGAAGCTTTCTTT.

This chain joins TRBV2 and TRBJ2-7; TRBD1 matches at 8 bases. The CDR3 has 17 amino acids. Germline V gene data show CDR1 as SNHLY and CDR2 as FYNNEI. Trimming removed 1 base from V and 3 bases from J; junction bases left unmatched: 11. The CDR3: CASSEEPGGAIVYEQYF. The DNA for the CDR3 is TGTGCCAGCAGTGAAGAGCCAGGGGGCGCAATCGTCTACGAGCAGTACTTC.

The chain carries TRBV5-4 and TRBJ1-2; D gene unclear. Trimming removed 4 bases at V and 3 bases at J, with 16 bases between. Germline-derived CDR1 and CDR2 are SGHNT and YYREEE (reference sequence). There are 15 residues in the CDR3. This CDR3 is CASSTERVRDYGYTF. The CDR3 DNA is TGTGCCAGCAGCACCGAGAGGGTAAGGGACTATGGCTACACCTTC. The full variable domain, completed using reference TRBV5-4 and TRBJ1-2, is ETGVTQSPTHLIKTRGQQVTLRCSSQSGHNTVSWYQQALGQGPQFIFQYYREEENGRGNFPPRFSGLQFPNYSSELNVNALELDDSALYLCASSTERVRDYGYTFGSGTRLTVV.

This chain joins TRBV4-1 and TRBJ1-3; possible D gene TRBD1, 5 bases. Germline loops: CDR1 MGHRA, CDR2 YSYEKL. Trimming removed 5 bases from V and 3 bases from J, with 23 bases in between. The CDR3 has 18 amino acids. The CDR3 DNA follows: TGCGCCAGCAGCACGCCCCCCCCGAGGGGCGGTTTTGGAAACACCATATATTTT. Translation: CASSTPPPRGGFGNTIYF.